These 11 T cell receptor beta chains originate from one sample sequenced in a study of CD8 T cells in ankylosing spondylitis. Study conclusions and caveats: A TCR beta motif made of fewer than ten highly homologous variants seemed typical of ankylosing spondylitis blood.

TCRdb passed the 5' RACE reads through MiXCR, listing each CDR3 protein once. The sample holds hundreds of thousands of distinct CDR3 sequences; roughly 10% are singletons and the top ten take about 0.49%. Their antigens remain unidentified. Material for sequencing was blood, either unsorted or a sorted T cell fraction (not recorded which). The receptors here all came from a male donor with ankylosing spondylitis.

This clonotype was seen repeatedly, ten times or more. Here the CDR3 DNA reads TGCAGTGCTAGAGTACCCCGACTAGCGGGAGGACGCACAGATACGCAGTATTTT. As protein: CSARVPRLAGGRTDTQYF. The chain couples TRBV20-1 to TRBJ2-3, with TRBD2 identical over 13 bases. The CDR3 sequence is 18 residues long. J gave up 1 base and V 1 base, and 8 bases lay outside the gene matches. Germline CDR1 DFQATT, CDR2 SNEGSKA (reference sequence).

This clonotype has only a few counts. The CDR3 here is CASSLAVTVESLNYGYTF. CDR3 in DNA: TGTGCCAGCAGCTTAGCGGTTACGGTTGAGAGTCTTAACTATGGCTACACCTTC. This sequence joins TRBV7-2 and TRBJ1-2; the D is unclear. Germline V gene lookup returns CDR1 SGHTA and CDR2 FQGNSA. Trimming pared 0 bases from V and 1 base from J, leaving 18 bases between. The CDR3 runs to 18 residues.

The gene calls are TRBV6-1 and TRBJ2-4; 8 bases fit TRBD2. CDR3 length: 16 amino acids. Germline V gene sequence: CDR1 MNHNS, CDR2 SASEGT. Trimming removed 6 bases from V and 3 bases from J; junction bases left unmatched: 10. In DNA form, the CDR3 reads TGTGCCAGCAGAAAAGGCGGGGGGAGCAGCAAAAACATTCAGTACTTC. Its protein is CASRKGGGSSKNIQYF.

This clonotype was detected a few times. The CDR3 nucleotides are TGCGCCAGCAACCCGACAGGGTTGAACACTGAAGCTTTCTTT. Translated, it gives CASNPTGLNTEAFF. This rearrangement joins TRBV5-1 to TRBJ1-1; 7 positions agree with TRBD1. The V segment lost 6 bases and the J segment 0 bases; nucleotides outside the gene matches: 5. The germline gives CDR1 SGHRS, CDR2 YFSETQ. The CDR3 has 14 amino acids.

This clonotype was seen only a few times. Written as DNA, the CDR3 is TGTGCCAGCAGCCCCCGTTCGTCCTCTAACTATGGCTACACCTTC. Translated: CASSPRSSSNYGYTF. The genes are TRBV9 and TRBJ1-2, with D unclear. V lost 4 bases and J lost 0, with 13 bases in between. The CDR3 is 15 residues long. Germline CDR1 SGDLS, CDR2 YYNGEE.

CDR3 region: CSARRLAGGPTDTQYF. The CDR3 DNA reads TGCAGTGCTAGACGACTAGCGGGAGGTCCCACAGATACGCAGTATTTT. V gene TRBV20-1 combines with J gene TRBJ2-3; 13 bases agree with TRBD2. V was clipped by 2 bases and J by 2 bases; unmatched bases: 4. There are 16 residues in the CDR3. Germline CDR1 and CDR2: DFQATT and SNEGSKA (reference sequence).

Ten or more counts support this clonotype. Germline and junction disagree at one end, which may indicate a read error. The V gene is TRBV5-1, the J gene TRBJ2-1, with a tentative D call TRBD1 (5 bases). This CDR3 contains 13 residues. The V gene's germline CDR1 is SGHRS and CDR2 YFSETQ. The CDR3 loop is CASSLAGLNEQFF. CDR3 DNA sequence: TGTGCCAGCAGCTTAGCAGGGCTCAATGAGCAGTTCTTC.

This clonotype was counted only a few times. The chain is built from TRBV6-2 or TRBV6-3 and TRBJ2-1; no definite D call. Trimming left V 6 bases short and J 2 bases short, with 8 bases between. CDR3 length: 13 amino acids. CDR1 is MNHEY and CDR2 is SVGEGT in the germline V gene. CDR3 bases: TGTGCCAGCAGGGCTCTCCCCTACAATGAGCAGTTCTTC. It yields the protein CASRALPYNEQFF.

The rearrangement links TRBV6-1 to TRBJ2-7; tentatively, D is TRBD2 (5 bases). In germline, CDR1 is MNHNS, CDR2 SASEGT. Trimming removed 7 bases at V and 3 bases at J, with 19 bases between. The CDR3 has 15 amino acids. This chain's CDR3 is CASKPEASHFYEQYF. DNA for the CDR3: TGTGCCAGCAAGCCCGAGGCTAGCCATTTCTACGAGCAGTACTTC.

This clonotype has just a few counts. This chain uses TRBV29-1 with TRBJ2-3, with D unclear. V was clipped by 6 bases and J by 1 base, with 5 bases between them. The CDR3 totals 11 residues. Germline CDR1 is SQVTM and CDR2 is ANQGSEA. The DNA for the CDR3 is TGCAGCGTGATTGGCACAGATACGCAGTATTTT. This encodes CSVIGTDTQYF.

The V call is TRBV4-3, the J call TRBJ1-2; D possibly corresponds to TRBD1 (5 bases). This CDR3 region has 14 residues. CDR1 is LGHNA, CDR2 YSLEER, per germline. V lost 1 base and J 5 bases, leaving 11 bases between the germline ends. Here the CDR3 reads CASSQGGGTYGYTF. The CDR3 region has the DNA TGCGCCAGCAGCCAAGGTGGGGGGACGTATGGCTACACCTTC.